The 13 T cell receptor beta chains in this list originate from one sample, sequenced in a study of cytomegalovirus exposure and HLA in healthy donors. TCRdb's table, derived via immunoSEQ multiplex PCR, lists solely in-frame clones and lacks some. Of over 150,000 clones listed, roughly nine tenths are singletons. What was sequenced was PBMCs. These TCRs come from a woman aged 18-29 years in good health and CMV-seropositive.

This rearrangement joins TRBV7-2 to TRBJ2-2; D perhaps matches TRBD2 (6 bases). In germline, CDR1 is SGHTA, CDR2 FQGNSA. The V end was cut by 1 base, the J end by 1 base, with 10 bases between. The CDR3 covers 16 residues. The CDR3 DNA sequence: TGTGCCAGCAGCTTAGGGTTTAGCGGGAACACCGGGGAGCTGTTTTTT. It yields the protein CASSLGFSGNTGELFF.

J is TRBJ1-6 and V is TRBV30, with TRBD1 identical over 10 bases. CDR1 is GTSNPN and CDR2 is SVGIG in the germline V gene (reference sequence). V gave up 5 bases and J gave up 7 bases; unmatched junction bases: 5. This CDR3 has 14 amino acids. CDR3 bases: TGTGCCTGGTCTCCGGGACAGGGGAATTCACCCCTCCACTTT. Its protein is CAWSPGQGNSPLHF.

The genes are TRBV7-9 and TRBJ2-1; 8 nucleotides align to TRBD2. The ends lost 2 bases at V and 7 bases at J; junction bases unmatched: 10. This CDR3 is built from 16 residues. Germline V CDR1 and CDR2: SEHNR, FQNEAQ (reference sequence). Here the CDR3 DNA reads TGTGCCAGCAGCTTAAGGGTAGCGGGGCCCGAGAATGAGCAGTTCTTC. It specifies CASSLRVAGPENEQFF.

V gene TRBV15 combines with J gene TRBJ2-2; 12 bases align to TRBD2. V lost 5 bases and J lost 3; bases outside the gene matches: 16. This CDR3 is 20 amino acids long. CDR1 is LNHNV, CDR2 YYDKDF, per germline (reference sequence). In DNA, the CDR3 is TGTGCCACCAGCCCGTCGTTTAGGCTAGCGGGAGGGCCGTACACCGGGGAGCTGTTTTTT. This gives the protein CATSPSFRLAGGPYTGELFF.

This rearrangement joins TRBV5-6 to TRBJ2-4; 9 nucleotides line up with TRBD1. The J segment lost 1 base and the V segment lost 4 bases, leaving 6 bases of the junction unmatched. The CDR3 has 16 residues. Germline-derived CDR1 and CDR2 are SGHDT and YYEEEE. The CDR3 bases are TGTGCCAGCAGCGTGGGACAGGGATTTGCCAAAAACATTCAGTACTTC. It translates to CASSVGQGFAKNIQYF.

The chain recombines TRBV12-5 with TRBJ2-3; 10 bases match TRBD2. Germline trimming cut 3 bases from V and 1 base from J; bases unmatched to any gene: 1. The length of the CDR3 is 15 residues. The germline V gene has CDR1 LGHNT and CDR2 FRNRAP. The DNA for the CDR3 is TGTGCTAGTGGTTTTCTAGCGGGGGGCACAGATACGCAGTATTTT. As protein: CASGFLAGGTDTQYF.

The chain recombines TRBV5-5 with TRBJ1-6, with TRBD1 identical over 8 bases. This CDR3 contains 15 residues. The germline CDR1 and CDR2 sequences are SGHKS and YYEKEE (reference sequence). Unmatched junction bases numbered 5, after V lost 4 bases and J lost 5 bases. This CDR3 reads CASSPQTGDNSPLHF. CDR3 in DNA: TGTGCCAGCAGCCCACAGACAGGGGATAATTCACCCCTCCACTTT.

V usage is TRBV4-3 and J usage is TRBJ2-3; possible D gene TRBD2, 6 bases. Germline CDR1 is LGHNA and CDR2 is YSLEER. This CDR3 is 16 amino acids long. V lost 0 bases and J lost 1, with 11 bases in between. CDR3 protein: CASSQEWIAGTDTQYF. In DNA form, the CDR3 reads TGCGCCAGCAGCCAAGAGTGGATAGCGGGCACAGATACGCAGTATTTT.

The gene calls are TRBV5-1 and TRBJ1-1; 10 bases fit TRBD1. The V segment lost 4 bases and the J segment 8 bases; nucleotides outside the gene matches: 8. CDR1 SGHRS and CDR2 YFSETQ come from the germline V gene. The CDR3 runs to 14 residues. CDR3 sequence reads: CASSIGTGEGEAFF. CDR3 nucleotide sequence: TGCGCCAGCAGCATCGGGACAGGGGAAGGAGAAGCTTTCTTT.

The chain employs TRBV19 and TRBJ2-7; 7 positions agree with TRBD1. V trimming: 4 bases; J trimming: 2 bases; junction bases outside the gene matches: 8. This CDR3 contains 15 residues. Germline CDR1 LNHDA, CDR2 SQIVND (reference sequence). The DNA for the CDR3 is TGTGCCAGTAGTACTCCGGGACAGCGTACCTACGAGCAGTACTTC. Protein: CASSTPGQRTYEQYF.

The rearrangement links TRBV4-3 to TRBJ2-2; D not certain. The CDR3 sequence is 14 residues long. V was cut by 0 bases and J by 9 bases, with 11 bases left in between. Germline CDR1 LGHNA, CDR2 YSLEER. The CDR3 region has the DNA TGCGCCAGCAGCCAAGATGGCTCTAGTCGGGAGCTGTTTTTT. Translating it yields CASSQDGSSRELFF.

The chain employs TRBV29-1 and TRBJ2-3; 9 bases line up with TRBD1. In germline, CDR1 is SQVTM, CDR2 ANQGSEA. The CDR3 loop spans 18 amino acids. Germline trimming cut 1 base from V and 4 bases from J; bases unmatched to any gene: 15. The chain's CDR3 is CSVEGGLDRGMVADTQYF. CDR3 DNA: TGCAGCGTTGAAGGGGGCTTGGACAGGGGAATGGTTGCAGATACGCAGTATTTT.

The chain carries TRBV19 and TRBJ2-7; weak D call: TRBD2 (5 bases). Per the germline V gene, CDR1 is LNHDA and CDR2 is SQIVND (reference sequence). The CDR3 has 14 amino acids. V dropped 4 bases and J dropped 2 bases, with 12 bases sitting between them. The CDR3 coding sequence is TGTGCCAGTAGTAAGACGAACGGGGCCTACGAGCAGTACTTC. Amino acids: CASSKTNGAYEQYF.